Listed here are 2 T cell receptor beta chains from one sample, sequenced in a study of blood T cell repertoires in COVID-19. TCRdb keeps only in-frame clones here, not all; method: immunoSEQ multiplex PCR. The data show over 110,000 clones, around 84% seen once. Sample: peripheral blood. The receptor set was obtained from a man between 60 and 75 years old with active or convalescent COVID-19.

The V call is TRBV5-4, the J call TRBJ2-3; 7 bases line up with TRBD2. V gave up 0 bases and J gave up 0 bases; unmatched junction bases: 4. The CDR3 consists of 16 residues. Looked up from germline, CDR1 is SGHNT and CDR2 is YYREEE (reference sequence). CDR3 protein: CASSLVWRGSTDTQYF. CDR3 DNA sequence: TGTGCCAGCAGCTTGGTATGGCGGGGGAGCACAGATACGCAGTATTTT.

V is TRBV6-6 and J is TRBJ2-6, with 10 bases that match TRBD1. The CDR3 spans 17 residues. Germline CDR1 reads MNHNY; CDR2 reads SVGAGI (reference sequence). With 5 bases clipped from V and 0 bases from J, the junction kept 4 bases outside the gene matches. The DNA of the CDR3 is TGTGCCAGCAGTCCGCGGGACAGGGGCTCTGGGGCCAACGTCCTGACTTTC. This sequence encodes CASSPRDRGSGANVLTF.